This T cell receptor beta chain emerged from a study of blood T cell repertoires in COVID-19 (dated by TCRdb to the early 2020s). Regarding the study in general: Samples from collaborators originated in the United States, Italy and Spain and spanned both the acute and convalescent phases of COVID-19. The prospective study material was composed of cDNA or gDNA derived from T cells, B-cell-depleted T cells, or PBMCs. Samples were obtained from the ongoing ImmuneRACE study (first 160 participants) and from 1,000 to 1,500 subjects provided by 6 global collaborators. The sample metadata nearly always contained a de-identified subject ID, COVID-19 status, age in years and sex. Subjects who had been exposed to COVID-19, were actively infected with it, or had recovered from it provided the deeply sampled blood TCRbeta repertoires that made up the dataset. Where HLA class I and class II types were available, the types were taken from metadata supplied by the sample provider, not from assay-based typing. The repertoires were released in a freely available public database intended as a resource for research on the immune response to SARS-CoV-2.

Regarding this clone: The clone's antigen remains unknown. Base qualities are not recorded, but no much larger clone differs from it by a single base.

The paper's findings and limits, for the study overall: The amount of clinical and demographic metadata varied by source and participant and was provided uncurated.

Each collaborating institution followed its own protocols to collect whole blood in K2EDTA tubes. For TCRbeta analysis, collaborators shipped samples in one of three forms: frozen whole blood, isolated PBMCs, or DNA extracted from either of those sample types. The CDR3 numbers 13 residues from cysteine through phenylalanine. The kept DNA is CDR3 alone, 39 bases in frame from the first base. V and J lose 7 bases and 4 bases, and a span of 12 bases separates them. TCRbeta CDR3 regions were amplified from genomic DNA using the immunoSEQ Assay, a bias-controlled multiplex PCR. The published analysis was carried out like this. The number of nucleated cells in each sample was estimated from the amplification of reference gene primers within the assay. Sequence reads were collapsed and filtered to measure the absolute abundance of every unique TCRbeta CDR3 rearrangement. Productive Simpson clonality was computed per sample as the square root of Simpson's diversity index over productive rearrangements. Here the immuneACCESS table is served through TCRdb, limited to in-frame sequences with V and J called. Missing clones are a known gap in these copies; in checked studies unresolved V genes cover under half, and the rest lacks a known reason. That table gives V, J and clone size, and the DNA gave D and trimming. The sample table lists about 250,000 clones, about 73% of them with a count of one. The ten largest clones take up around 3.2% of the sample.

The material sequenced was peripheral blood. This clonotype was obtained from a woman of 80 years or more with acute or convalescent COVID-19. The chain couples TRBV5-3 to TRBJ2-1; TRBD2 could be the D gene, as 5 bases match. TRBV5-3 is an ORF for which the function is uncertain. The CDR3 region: CARETSWYNEQFF. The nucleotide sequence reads TGTGCCAGAGAAACTAGTTGGTACAATGAGCAGTTCTTC.